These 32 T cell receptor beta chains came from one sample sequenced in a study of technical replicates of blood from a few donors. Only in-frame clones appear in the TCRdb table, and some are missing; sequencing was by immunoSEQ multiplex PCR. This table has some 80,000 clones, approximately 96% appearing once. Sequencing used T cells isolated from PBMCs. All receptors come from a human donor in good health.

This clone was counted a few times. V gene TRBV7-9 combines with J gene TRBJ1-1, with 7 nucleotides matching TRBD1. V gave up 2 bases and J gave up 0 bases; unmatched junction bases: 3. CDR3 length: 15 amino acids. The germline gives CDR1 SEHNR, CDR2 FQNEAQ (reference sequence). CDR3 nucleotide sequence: TGTGCCAGCAGCTTACCCGGGACAGTGAACACTGAAGCTTTCTTT. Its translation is CASSLPGTVNTEAFF.

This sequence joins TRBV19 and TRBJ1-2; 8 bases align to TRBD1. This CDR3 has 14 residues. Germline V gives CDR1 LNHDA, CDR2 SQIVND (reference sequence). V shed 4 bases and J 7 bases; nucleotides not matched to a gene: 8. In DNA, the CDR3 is TGTGCCAGTAGTACCCCGACAGGGGTGTTTGGCTACACCTTC. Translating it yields CASSTPTGVFGYTF.

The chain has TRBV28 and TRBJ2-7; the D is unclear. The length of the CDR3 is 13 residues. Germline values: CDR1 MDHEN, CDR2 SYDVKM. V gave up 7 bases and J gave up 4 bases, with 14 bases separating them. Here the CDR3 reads CASMRSHSYEQYF. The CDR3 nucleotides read TGTGCCAGCATGAGGAGCCATTCTTACGAGCAGTACTTC.

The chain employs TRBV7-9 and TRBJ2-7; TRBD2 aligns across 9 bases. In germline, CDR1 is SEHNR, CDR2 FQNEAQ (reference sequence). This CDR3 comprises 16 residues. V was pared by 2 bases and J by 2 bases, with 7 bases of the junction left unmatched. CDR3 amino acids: CASSLIAGGPPYEQYF. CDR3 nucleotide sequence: TGTGCCAGCAGCTTAATTGCGGGAGGGCCCCCCTACGAGCAGTACTTC.

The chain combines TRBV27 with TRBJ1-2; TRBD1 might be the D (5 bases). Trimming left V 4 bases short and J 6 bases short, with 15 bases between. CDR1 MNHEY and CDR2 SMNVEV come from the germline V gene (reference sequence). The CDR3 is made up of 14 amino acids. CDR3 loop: CASSSWRGLHGYTF. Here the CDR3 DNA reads TGTGCCAGCAGTTCATGGAGGGGACTTCATGGCTACACCTTC.

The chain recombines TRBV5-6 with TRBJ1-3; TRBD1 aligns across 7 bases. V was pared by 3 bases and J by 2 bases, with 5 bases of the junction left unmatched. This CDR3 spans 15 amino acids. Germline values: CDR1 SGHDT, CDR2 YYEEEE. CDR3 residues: CASSSRQGTGNTIYF. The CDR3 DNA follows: TGTGCCAGCAGCTCGCGACAGGGCACTGGAAACACCATATATTTT.

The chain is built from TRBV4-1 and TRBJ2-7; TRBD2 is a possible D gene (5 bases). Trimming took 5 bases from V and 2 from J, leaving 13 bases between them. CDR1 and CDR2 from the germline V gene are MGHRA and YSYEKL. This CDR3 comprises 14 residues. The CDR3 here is CASSKTGNTYEQYF. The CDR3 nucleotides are TGCGCCAGCAGCAAAACCGGGAATACCTACGAGCAGTACTTC.

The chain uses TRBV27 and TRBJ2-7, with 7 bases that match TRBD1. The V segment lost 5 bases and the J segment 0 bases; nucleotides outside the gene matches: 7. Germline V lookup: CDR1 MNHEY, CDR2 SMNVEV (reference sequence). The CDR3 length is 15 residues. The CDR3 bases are TGTGCCAGCAGTCCAGGGACAGTCTTCTCCTACGAGCAGTACTTC. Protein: CASSPGTVFSYEQYF.

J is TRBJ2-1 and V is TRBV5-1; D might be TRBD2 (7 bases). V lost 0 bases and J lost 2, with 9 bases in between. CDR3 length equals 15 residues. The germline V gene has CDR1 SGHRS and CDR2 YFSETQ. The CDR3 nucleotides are TGCGCCAGCAGCTTGGCGGGGGGCGCCTACAATGAGCAGTTCTTC. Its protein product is CASSLAGGAYNEQFF.

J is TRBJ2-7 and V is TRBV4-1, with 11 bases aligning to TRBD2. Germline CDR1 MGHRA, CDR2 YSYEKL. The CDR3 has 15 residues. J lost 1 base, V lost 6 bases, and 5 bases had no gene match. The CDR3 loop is CASSSTSGGSYEQYF. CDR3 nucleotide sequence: TGCGCCAGCAGTTCTACTAGCGGGGGATCCTACGAGCAGTACTTC.

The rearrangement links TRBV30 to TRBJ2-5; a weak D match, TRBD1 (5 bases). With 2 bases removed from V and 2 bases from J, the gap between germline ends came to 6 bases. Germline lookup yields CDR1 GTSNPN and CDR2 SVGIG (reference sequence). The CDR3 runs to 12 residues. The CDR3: CAWSQGQETQYF. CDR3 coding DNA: TGTGCCTGGAGTCAGGGTCAAGAGACCCAGTACTTC. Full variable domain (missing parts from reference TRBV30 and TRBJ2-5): SQTIHQWPATLVQPVGSPLSLECTVEGTSNPNLYWYRQAAGRGLQLLFYSVGIGQISSEVPQNLSASRPQDRQFILSSKKLLLSDSGFYLCAWSQGQETQYFGPGTRLLVL.

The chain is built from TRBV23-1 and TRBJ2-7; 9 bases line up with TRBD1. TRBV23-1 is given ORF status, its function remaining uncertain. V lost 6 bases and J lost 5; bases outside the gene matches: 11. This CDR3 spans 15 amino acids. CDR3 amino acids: CASSYLSDRGHEQYF. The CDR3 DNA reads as TGCGCCAGCAGCTACCTCTCGGACAGGGGCCACGAGCAGTACTTC.

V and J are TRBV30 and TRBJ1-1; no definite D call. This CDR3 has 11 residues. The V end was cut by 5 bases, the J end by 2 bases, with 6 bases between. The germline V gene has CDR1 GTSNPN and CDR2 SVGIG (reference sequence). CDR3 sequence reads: CAWGRNTEAFF. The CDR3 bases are TGTGCCTGGGGGAGAAACACTGAAGCTTTCTTT.

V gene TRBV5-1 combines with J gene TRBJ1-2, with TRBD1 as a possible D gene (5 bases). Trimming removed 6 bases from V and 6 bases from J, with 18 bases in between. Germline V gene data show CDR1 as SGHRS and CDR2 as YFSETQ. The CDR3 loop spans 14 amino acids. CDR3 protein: CASTDSGRGNGYTF. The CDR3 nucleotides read TGCGCCAGCACCGACTCAGGGAGGGGTAATGGCTACACCTTC.

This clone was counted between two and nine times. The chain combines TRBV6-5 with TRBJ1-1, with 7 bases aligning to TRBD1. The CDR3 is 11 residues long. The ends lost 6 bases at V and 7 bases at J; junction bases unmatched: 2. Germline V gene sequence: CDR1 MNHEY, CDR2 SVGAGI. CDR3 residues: CASRGDSEAFF. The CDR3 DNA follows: TGTGCCAGCAGGGGGGACAGTGAAGCTTTCTTT.

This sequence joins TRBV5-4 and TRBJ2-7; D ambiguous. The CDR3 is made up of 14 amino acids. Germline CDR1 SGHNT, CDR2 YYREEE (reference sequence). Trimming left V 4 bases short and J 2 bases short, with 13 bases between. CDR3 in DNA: TGTGCCAGCAGCACCATGCTAGTTCCCTACGAGCAGTACTTC. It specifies CASSTMLVPYEQYF.

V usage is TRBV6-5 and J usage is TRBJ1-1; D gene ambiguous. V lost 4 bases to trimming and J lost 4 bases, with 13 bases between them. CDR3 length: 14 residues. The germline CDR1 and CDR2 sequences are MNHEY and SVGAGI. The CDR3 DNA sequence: TGTGCCAGCAGTTTCTACTCACCGAGCACTGAAGCTTTCTTT. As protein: CASSFYSPSTEAFF.

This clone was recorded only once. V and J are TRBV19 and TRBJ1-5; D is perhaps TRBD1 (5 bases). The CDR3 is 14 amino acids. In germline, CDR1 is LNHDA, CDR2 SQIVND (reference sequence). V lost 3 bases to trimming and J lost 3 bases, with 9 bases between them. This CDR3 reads CASSMVGVNQPQHF. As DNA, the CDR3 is TGTGCCAGTAGTATGGTAGGGGTCAATCAGCCCCAGCATTTT.

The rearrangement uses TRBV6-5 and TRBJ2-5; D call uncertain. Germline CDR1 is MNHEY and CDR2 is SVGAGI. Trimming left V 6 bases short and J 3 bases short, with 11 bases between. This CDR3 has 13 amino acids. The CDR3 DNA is TGTGCCAGCAGCCTTGTTGGAGAAGAGACCCAGTACTTC. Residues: CASSLVGEETQYF.

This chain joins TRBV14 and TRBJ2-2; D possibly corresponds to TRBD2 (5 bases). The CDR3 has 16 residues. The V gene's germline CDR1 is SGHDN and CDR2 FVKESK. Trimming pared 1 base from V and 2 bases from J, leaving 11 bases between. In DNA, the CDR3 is TGTGCCAGCAGCCAAGTCGGAGCGGACAACACCGGGGAGCTGTTTTTT. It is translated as CASSQVGADNTGELFF.

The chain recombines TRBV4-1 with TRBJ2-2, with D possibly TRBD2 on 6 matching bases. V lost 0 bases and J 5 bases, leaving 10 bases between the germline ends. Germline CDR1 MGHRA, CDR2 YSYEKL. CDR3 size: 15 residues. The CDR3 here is CASSQEPGVTGELFF. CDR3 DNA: TGCGCCAGCAGCCAAGAACCGGGGGTGACCGGGGAGCTGTTTTTT.

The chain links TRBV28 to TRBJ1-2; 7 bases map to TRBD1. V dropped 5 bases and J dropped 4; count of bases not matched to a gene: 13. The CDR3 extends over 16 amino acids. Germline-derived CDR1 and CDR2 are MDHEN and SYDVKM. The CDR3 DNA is TGTGCCAGCAGTCTACCGGGGACAGCGAACTTCTATGGCTACACCTTC. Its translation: CASSLPGTANFYGYTF.

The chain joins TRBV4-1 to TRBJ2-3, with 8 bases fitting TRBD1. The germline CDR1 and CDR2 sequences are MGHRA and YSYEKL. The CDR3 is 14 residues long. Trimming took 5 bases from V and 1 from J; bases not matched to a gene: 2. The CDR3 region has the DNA TGCGCCAGCAGCAAGGGACAGGGCACAGATACGCAGTATTTT. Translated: CASSKGQGTDTQYF.

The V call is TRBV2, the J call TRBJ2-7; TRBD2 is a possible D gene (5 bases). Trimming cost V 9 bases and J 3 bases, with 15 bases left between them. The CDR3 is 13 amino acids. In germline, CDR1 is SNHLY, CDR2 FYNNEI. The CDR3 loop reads CASTRTGLYEQYF. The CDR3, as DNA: TGTGCCAGTACTAGGACGGGCCTCTACGAGCAGTACTTC.

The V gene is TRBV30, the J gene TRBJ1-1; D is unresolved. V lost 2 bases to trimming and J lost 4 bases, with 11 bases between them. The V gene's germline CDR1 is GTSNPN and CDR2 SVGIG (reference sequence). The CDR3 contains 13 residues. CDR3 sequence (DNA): TGTGCCTGGAGTCAGGCCCGGGGCACTGAAGCTTTCTTT. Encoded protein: CAWSQARGTEAFF.

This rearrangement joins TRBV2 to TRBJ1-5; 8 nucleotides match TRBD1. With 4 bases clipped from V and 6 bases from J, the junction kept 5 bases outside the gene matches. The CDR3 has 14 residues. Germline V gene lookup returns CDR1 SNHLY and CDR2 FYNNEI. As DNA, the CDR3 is TGTGCCAGCAGTGTTCAGGGGGCGAGTCAGCCCCAGCATTTT. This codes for CASSVQGASQPQHF.

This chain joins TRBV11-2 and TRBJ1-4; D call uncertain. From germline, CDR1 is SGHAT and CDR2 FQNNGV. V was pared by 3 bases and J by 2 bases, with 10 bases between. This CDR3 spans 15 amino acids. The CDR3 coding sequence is TGTGCCAGCAGCTTTCGAGGTGCGACTAATGAAAAACTGTTTTTT. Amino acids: CASSFRGATNEKLFF.

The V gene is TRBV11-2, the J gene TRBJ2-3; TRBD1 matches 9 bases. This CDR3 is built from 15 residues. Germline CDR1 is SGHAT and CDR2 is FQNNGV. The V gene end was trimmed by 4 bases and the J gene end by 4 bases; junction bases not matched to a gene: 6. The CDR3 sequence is CASSYRGTGPDTQYF. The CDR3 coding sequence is TGTGCCAGCAGCTATCGGGGGACAGGGCCAGATACGCAGTATTTT.

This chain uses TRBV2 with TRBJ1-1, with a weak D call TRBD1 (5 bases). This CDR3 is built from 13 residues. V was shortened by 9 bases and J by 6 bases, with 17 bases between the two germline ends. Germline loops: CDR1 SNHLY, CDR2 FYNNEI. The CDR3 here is CASQQVPNPEAFF. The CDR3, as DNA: TGTGCCAGTCAACAGGTCCCCAACCCTGAAGCTTTCTTT.

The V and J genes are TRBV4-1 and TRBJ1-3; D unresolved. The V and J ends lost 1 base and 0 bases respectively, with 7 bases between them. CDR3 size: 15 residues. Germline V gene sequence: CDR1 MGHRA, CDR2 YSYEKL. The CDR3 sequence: CASSQVRDSGNTIYF. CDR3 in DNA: TGCGCCAGCAGCCAAGTGAGGGACTCTGGAAACACCATATATTTT.

The CDR3 protein is CASSIASDTEAFF. Here the CDR3 DNA reads TGTGCCAGTAGTATAGCGTCAGACACTGAAGCTTTCTTT. The chain joins TRBV19 to TRBJ1-1, with D hard to call. CDR3 size: 13 residues. V lost 1 base to trimming and J lost 3 bases, with 6 bases between them. Germline loops: CDR1 LNHDA, CDR2 SQIVND (reference sequence).

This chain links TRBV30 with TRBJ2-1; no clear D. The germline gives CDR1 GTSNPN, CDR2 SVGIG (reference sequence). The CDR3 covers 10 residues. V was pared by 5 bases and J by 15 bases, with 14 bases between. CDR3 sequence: CAWVTLEPFF. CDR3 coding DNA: TGTGCCTGGGTCACTCTAGAACCGTTCTTC.